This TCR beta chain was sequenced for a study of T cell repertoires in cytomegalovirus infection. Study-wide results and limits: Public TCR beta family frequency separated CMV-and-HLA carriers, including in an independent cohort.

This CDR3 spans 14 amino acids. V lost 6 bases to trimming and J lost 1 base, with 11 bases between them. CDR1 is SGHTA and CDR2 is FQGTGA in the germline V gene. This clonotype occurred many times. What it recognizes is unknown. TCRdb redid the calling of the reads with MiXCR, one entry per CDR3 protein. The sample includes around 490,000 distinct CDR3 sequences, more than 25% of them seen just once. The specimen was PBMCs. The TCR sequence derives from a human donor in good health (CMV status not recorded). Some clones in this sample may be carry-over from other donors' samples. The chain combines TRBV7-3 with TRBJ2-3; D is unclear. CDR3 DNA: TGTGCCAGCAGTTTAGGCTACCGCACAGATACGCAGTATTTT. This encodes CASSLGYRTDTQYF.